The 8 T cell receptor beta chains in this list originate from one sample, sequenced in a study of cytomegalovirus exposure and HLA in healthy donors. PCR was performed using 60 Vbeta and 13 Jbeta primers. Sequenced by immunoSEQ multiplex PCR; TCRdb stores in-frame clones only, minus some. This table has around 78,000 clones, approximately 84% appearing once. The sequencing sample was made of PBMCs. The source of these receptors is a woman aged 45-59 years in good health and CMV-seronegative.

The chain carries TRBV19 and TRBJ1-5; no clear D gene. The CDR3 spans 15 residues. V was trimmed by 5 bases and J by 0 bases, leaving 11 bases between them. CDR1 and CDR2 (germline): LNHDA, SQIVND (reference sequence). CDR3 protein: CASSPSGTSNQPQHF. DNA for the CDR3: TGTGCCAGTAGTCCCAGTGGCACTAGCAATCAGCCCCAGCATTTT.

The chain couples TRBV6-1 to TRBJ1-1; possibly TRBD1 for D (5 bases). The germline gives CDR1 MNHNS, CDR2 SASEGT. CDR3 length: 14 amino acids. V gave up 3 bases and J gave up 4 bases, with 12 bases separating them. CDR3 in DNA: TGTGCCAGCAGTGAGGGCAGGGCCACCACTGAAGCTTTCTTT. This encodes CASSEGRATTEAFF.

This clone occurred a few times. The genes are TRBV5-1 and TRBJ1-1; the D gene is possibly TRBD1 (5 bases). The CDR3 is 14 amino acids. Trimming left V 0 bases short and J 4 bases short, with 10 bases between. Germline values: CDR1 SGHRS, CDR2 YFSETQ. The CDR3 DNA reads TGCGCCAGCAGCTTGGACAGGCCGGCCACTGAAGCTTTCTTT. Translation: CASSLDRPATEAFF.

The chain employs TRBV28 and TRBJ1-3; TRBD1 is a possible D gene (6 bases). Germline values: CDR1 MDHEN, CDR2 SYDVKM. The V gene lost 9 bases and the J gene lost 3 bases, with 9 bases spanning the gap. There are 12 residues in the CDR3. The CDR3 DNA reads TGTGCCAGTACAGGGTTTGGAAACACCATATATTTT. Translation: CASTGFGNTIYF. Full variable domain (missing parts from reference TRBV28 and TRBJ1-3): DVKVTQSSRYLVKRTGEKVFLECVQDMDHENMFWYRQDPGLGLRLIYFSYDVKMKEKGDIPEGYSVSREKKERFSLILESASTNQTSMYLCASTGFGNTIYFGEGSWLTVV.

This clone appeared a single time. The chain employs TRBV12-5 and TRBJ1-3; tentatively, D is TRBD1 (5 bases). Looked up from germline, CDR1 is LGHNT and CDR2 is FRNRAP. The CDR3 contains 14 residues. V was shortened by 2 bases and J by 0 bases, with 5 bases between the two germline ends. The CDR3 reads CASGLTGSGNTIYF. Written as DNA, the CDR3 is TGTGCTAGTGGTTTGACAGGCTCTGGAAACACCATATATTTT.

The chain recombines TRBV7-8 with TRBJ2-7; 10 nucleotides agree with TRBD1. V gave up 1 base and J gave up 4 bases; unmatched junction bases: 4. The CDR3 covers 15 residues. Germline V CDR1 and CDR2: SGHVS, FQNEAQ. CDR3 region: CASSLDGTGAYEQYV. CDR3 bases: TGTGCCAGCAGCTTAGATGGGACAGGGGCTTACGAGCAGTACGTC.

The chain uses TRBV10-3 and TRBJ2-3, with TRBD2 as a possible D gene (7 bases). Trimming left V 0 bases short and J 2 bases short, with 12 bases between. Looked up from germline, CDR1 is ENHRY and CDR2 is SYGVKD. This CDR3 is 16 amino acids long. Here the CDR3 reads CAISESGGQFTDTQYF. Written as DNA, the CDR3 is TGTGCCATCAGTGAGTCGGGGGGGCAGTTCACAGATACGCAGTATTTT.

This chain joins TRBV11-2 and TRBJ1-2; 7 nucleotides line up with TRBD1. The CDR3 has 16 amino acids. Germline lookup yields CDR1 SGHAT and CDR2 FQNNGV. Trimming removed 5 bases from V and 1 base from J; junction bases left unmatched: 10. CDR3 residues: CASSRGGQAYNYGYTF. As DNA, the CDR3 is TGTGCCAGCAGCCGTGGTGGACAGGCGTATAACTATGGCTACACCTTC.